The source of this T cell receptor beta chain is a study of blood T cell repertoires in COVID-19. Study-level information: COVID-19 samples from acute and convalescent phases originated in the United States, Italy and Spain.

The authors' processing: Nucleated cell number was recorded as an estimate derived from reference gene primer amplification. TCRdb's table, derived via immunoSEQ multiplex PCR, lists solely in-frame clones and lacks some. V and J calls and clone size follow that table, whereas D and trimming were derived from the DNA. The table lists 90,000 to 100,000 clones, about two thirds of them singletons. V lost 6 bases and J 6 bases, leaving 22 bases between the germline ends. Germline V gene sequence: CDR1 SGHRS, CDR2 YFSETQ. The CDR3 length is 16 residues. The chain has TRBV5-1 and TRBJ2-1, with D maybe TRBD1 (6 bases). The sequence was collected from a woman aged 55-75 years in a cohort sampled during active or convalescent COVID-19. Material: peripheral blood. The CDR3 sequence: CASNPSDRSGSNEQFF. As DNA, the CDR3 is TGCGCCAGCAACCCCTCCGACAGGTCTGGTAGCAATGAGCAGTTCTTC.